These 10 T cell receptor beta chains came from one sample sequenced in a study of blood T cells in healthy people across ages. Then a second PCR, running about 6 to 12 cycles, was carried out with a sample-barcoded 5' primer and a J-beta primer mix. TCRdb processed the 5' RACE reads anew with MiXCR; each CDR3 protein has one entry. The table lists approximately 810,000 distinct CDR3 sequences, 35% to 40% of them singletons. Sequencing was done on a sample of blood. Receptors originate from a man in his late teens or twenties in good health.

This chain joins TRBV9 and TRBJ1-1; D is perhaps TRBD1 (6 bases). This CDR3 spans 13 amino acids. V was clipped by 3 bases and J by 8 bases, with 14 bases between them. Germline CDR1 SGDLS, CDR2 YYNGEE. As DNA, the CDR3 is TGTGCCAGCAGCGAGAACAGGGAAACCGAAGCTTTCTTT. Its protein is CASSENRETEAFF.

V gene TRBV20-1 combines with J gene TRBJ1-5; 7 nucleotides line up with TRBD1. Germline CDR1 and CDR2: DFQATT and SNEGSKA (reference sequence). The CDR3 runs to 16 residues. Trimming at V came to 0 bases and at J to 6 bases, leaving 11 bases not matched to a gene. The CDR3 nucleotides are TGCAGTGCTAGAGATATTAACCAGGGGGGGGCTCAGCCCCAGCATTTT. Amino acids: CSARDINQGGAQPQHF.

The rearrangement joins TRBV6-6 to TRBJ2-3; 14 nucleotides match TRBD2. The V and J ends lost 1 base and 4 bases, in that order; junction bases with no gene match: 4. CDR3 length: 17 residues. Germline loops: CDR1 MNHNY, CDR2 SVGAGI (reference sequence). CDR3 in DNA: TGTGCCAGCAGTTACTGGACTAGCGGGGGGAGGGCAGATACGCAGTATTTT. It codes for CASSYWTSGGRADTQYF.

This chain joins TRBV6-2 or TRBV6-3 and TRBJ2-7; weak D call: TRBD1 (6 bases). CDR3 length equals 14 residues. Trimming took 6 bases from V and 5 from J, leaving 17 bases between them. Germline values: CDR1 MNHEY, CDR2 SVGEGT. The CDR3 coding sequence is TGTGCCAGCAGCCCACAGGGTGGCGATCACGAGCAGTACTTC. This gives the protein CASSPQGGDHEQYF.

Notes on this clonotype: This may be a read error: a much more frequent sequence differs by one nucleotide. The V and J genes are TRBV7-2 and TRBJ2-5, with 8 bases fitting TRBD2. The CDR3 is 17 residues long. Germline V gene lookup returns CDR1 SGHTA and CDR2 FQGNSA. V shed 5 bases and J 2 bases; nucleotides not matched to a gene: 13. The CDR3 nucleotides are TGTGCCAGCAGCCCCCGTCGAGTAGCGGGGAGTCAAGAGACCCAGTACTTC. Amino acid sequence: CASSPRRVAGSQETQYF.

The chain recombines TRBV21-1 with TRBJ1-1; the table gives TRBD1 as D, unverified against the DNA. TRBV21-1 is marked as a pseudogene. This CDR3 spans 15 amino acids. The CDR3 region has the DNA TGTGCCAGCAGCAAAGGCCCAGGGGGCAACACTGAAGCTTTCTTT. Translated: CASSKGPGGNTEAFF.

V gene TRBV6-1 combines with J gene TRBJ1-2; 7 bases are shared with TRBD1. This CDR3 region has 18 residues. With 6 bases clipped from V and 5 bases from J, the junction kept 21 bases outside the gene matches. Per the germline V gene, CDR1 is MNHNS and CDR2 is SASEGT. CDR3 nucleotide sequence: TGTGCCAGCAGCTCCCGGGGGGTCTCTCGCGGGACAGCATATGGCTACACCTTC. This codes for CASSSRGVSRGTAYGYTF.

With regard to this clonotype: A much larger clone lies a single base off, so this may be a read error. This chain uses TRBV27 with TRBJ1-2; 7 bases are shared with TRBD1. Germline V gives CDR1 MNHEY, CDR2 SMNVEV (reference sequence). This CDR3 has 13 amino acids. The CDR3 sequence is CASSRDSTYGNTF. In nucleotides, the CDR3 is TGTGCCAGCAGCCGGGACAGCACTTATGGCAACACCTTC.

There are a few counts of this clonotype. V gene TRBV20-1 combines with J gene TRBJ2-7; no definite D call. V was clipped by 2 bases and J by 2 bases, with 16 bases between them. Germline values: CDR1 DFQATT, CDR2 SNEGSKA (reference sequence). The CDR3 has 15 amino acids. The CDR3 loop reads CSARWGTANPYEQYF. DNA for the CDR3: TGCAGTGCTAGATGGGGAACAGCCAACCCCTACGAGCAGTACTTC.

This clonotype was found a few times. CDR3 protein: CSGLPGSRNTEAFF. As DNA, the CDR3 is TGCAGTGGACTCCCCGGGAGTCGGAACACTGAAGCTTTCTTT. The chain is built from TRBV20-1 and TRBJ1-1; D unclear. Germline CDR1 and CDR2: DFQATT and SNEGSKA (reference sequence). Trimming removed 7 bases at V and 1 base at J, with 16 bases between. The CDR3 length is 14 residues.